These T cell receptor beta chains were read from a single sample in a study of shared clonotypes between healthy human individuals. Assay used: immunoSEQ multiplex PCR; TCRdb lists only in-frame clones, some missing. This table has hundreds of thousands of clones, around 96% appearing once. The specimen sequenced was naive CD8+ T cells sorted from blood. All receptors come from a woman aged 25-40 years in good health. Both conserved end residues are part of each CDR3. D genes are given only for firm matches. The size of a clone is reported for some rows only, either as once, few or many, or as a class for expanded clones.

j_gene: TRBJ1-1
v_gene: TRBV5-8
abundance: NA
d_gene: NA
len: 14
CDR3aa: CASSFGSMNTEAFF
CDR3nt: TGTGCCAGCAGCTTCGGAAGTATGAACACTGAAGCTTTCTTT

j_gene: TRBJ2-5
v_gene: TRBV7-9
abundance: NA
d_gene: NA
len: 15
CDR3aa: CASSLTGTHVETQYF
CDR3nt: TGTGCCAGCAGCTTAACCGGGACACACGTGGAGACCCAGTACTTC

j_gene: TRBJ1-5
v_gene: TRBV27
abundance: NA
d_gene: NA
len: 13
CDR3aa: CASSASWGQPQHF
CDR3nt: TGTGCCAGCAGTGCCTCATGGGGTCAGCCCCAGCATTTT

j_gene: TRBJ1-2
v_gene: TRBV15
abundance: NA
d_gene: TRBD1
len: 12
CDR3aa: CATSQGQVGYTF
CDR3nt: TGTGCCACCAGCCAAGGACAGGTTGGCTACACCTTC

j_gene: TRBJ1-5
v_gene: TRBV28
abundance: NA
d_gene: TRBD1
len: 15
CDR3aa: CASSVPGQDNQPQHF
CDR3nt: TGTGCCAGCAGTGTACCGGGACAGGATAATCAGCCCCAGCATTTT

j_gene: TRBJ2-7
v_gene: TRBV28
abundance: NA
d_gene: NA
len: 17
CDR3aa: CASSFWGSRPIAYEQYF
CDR3nt: TGTGCCAGCAGTTTTTGGGGCTCGAGGCCGATTGCCTACGAGCAGTACTTC

j_gene: TRBJ2-1
v_gene: TRBV15
abundance: NA
d_gene: NA
len: 13
CDR3aa: CATSSGGGDEQFF
CDR3nt: TGTGCCACCAGTTCCGGCGGAGGGGATGAGCAGTTCTTC

j_gene: TRBJ2-7
v_gene: TRBV6-1
abundance: NA
d_gene: TRBD2
len: 14
CDR3aa: CAIRLAGGSYEQYF
CDR3nt: TGTGCCATTAGACTAGCGGGAGGGAGCTACGAGCAGTACTTC

j_gene: TRBJ1-1
v_gene: TRBV19
abundance: NA
d_gene: NA
len: 12
CDR3aa: CASSARWPEAFF
CDR3nt: TGTGCCAGTAGTGCGCGTTGGCCCGAAGCTTTCTTT

j_gene: TRBJ2-1
v_gene: TRBV30
abundance: NA
d_gene: NA
len: 16
CDR3aa: CAWSVEGALPWSEQFF
CDR3nt: TGTGCCTGGAGTGTAGAAGGGGCTCTCCCCTGGTCGGAGCAGTTCTTC

j_gene: TRBJ2-1
v_gene: TRBV7-8
abundance: NA
d_gene: TRBD2
len: 14
CDR3aa: CASSSRGAYNEQFF
CDR3nt: TGTGCCAGCAGCTCGCGGGGGGCCTACAATGAGCAGTTCTTC

j_gene: TRBJ2-7
v_gene: TRBV10-2
abundance: NA
d_gene: NA
len: 12
CDR3aa: CASTNQVYEQYF
CDR3nt: TGCGCCAGCACCAACCAAGTCTACGAGCAGTACTTC

j_gene: TRBJ2-7
v_gene: TRBV27
abundance: NA
d_gene: TRBD2
len: 13
CDR3aa: CASRTRGGYEQYF
CDR3nt: TGTGCCAGCAGAACACGGGGGGGGTACGAGCAGTACTTC

j_gene: TRBJ2-7
v_gene: TRBV19
abundance: NA
d_gene: NA
len: 19
CDR3aa: CASSITSAIGTSPSYEQYF
CDR3nt: TGTGCCAGTAGTATAACCTCCGCGATCGGGACTTCCCCCTCCTACGAGCAGTACTTC

j_gene: TRBJ1-1
v_gene: TRBV5-1
abundance: NA
d_gene: NA
len: 17
CDR3aa: CASSPRLVQRSNTEAFF
CDR3nt: TGCGCCAGCAGCCCCCGATTGGTGCAGCGCAGTAACACTGAAGCTTTCTTT

j_gene: TRBJ2-1
v_gene: TRBV6-1
abundance: NA
d_gene: NA
len: 19
CDR3aa: CASSESAFRRENAYNEQFF
CDR3nt: TGTGCCAGCAGTGAATCCGCCTTCAGGCGGGAAAACGCCTACAATGAGCAGTTCTTC

j_gene: TRBJ1-2
v_gene: TRBV28
abundance: NA
d_gene: NA
len: 12
CDR3aa: CATVMVLGGYTF
CDR3nt: TGTGCCACCGTTATGGTGCTTGGGGGCTACACCTTC

j_gene: TRBJ2-1
v_gene: TRBV6-1
abundance: NA
d_gene: NA
len: 14
CDR3aa: CASSEFSSYNEQFF
CDR3nt: TGTGCCAGCAGTGAATTCTCCTCCTACAATGAGCAGTTCTTC

j_gene: TRBJ2-7
v_gene: TRBV4-2
abundance: NA
d_gene: TRBD2
len: 16
CDR3aa: CASSQAVAGLAYEQYF
CDR3nt: TGTGCCAGCAGCCAAGCCGTAGCGGGGTTAGCCTACGAGCAGTACTTC

j_gene: TRBJ1-4
v_gene: TRBV4-1
abundance: NA
d_gene: NA
len: 16
CDR3aa: CASSQATEYLNEKLFF
CDR3nt: TGCGCCAGCAGCCAGGCGACGGAGTACCTTAATGAAAAACTGTTTTTT

j_gene: TRBJ1-2
v_gene: TRBV28
abundance: NA
d_gene: NA
len: 15
CDR3aa: CASSTDIRGEGGYTF
CDR3nt: TGTGCCAGCAGTACGGACATTCGGGGTGAGGGTGGCTACACCTTC

j_gene: TRBJ1-3
v_gene: TRBV27
abundance: NA
d_gene: NA
len: 13
CDR3aa: CASSLGPGNTIYF
CDR3nt: TGTGCCAGCAGTCTTGGACCGGGAAACACCATATATTTT

j_gene: TRBJ1-1
v_gene: TRBV28
abundance: few
d_gene: TRBD1
len: 15
CDR3aa: CASSLWGQGHFEAFF
CDR3nt: TGTGCCAGCAGTTTATGGGGACAGGGCCACTTTGAAGCTTTCTTT

j_gene: TRBJ2-7
v_gene: TRBV18
abundance: once
d_gene: TRBD1
len: 13
CDR3aa: CASSGTGGYEQYF
CDR3nt: TGTGCCAGCTCTGGGACAGGGGGCTACGAGCAGTACTTC

j_gene: TRBJ2-3
v_gene: TRBV19
abundance: NA
d_gene: NA
len: 15
CDR3aa: CASSMTGSRTDTQYF
CDR3nt: TGTGCCAGTAGTATGACAGGCAGCCGCACAGATACGCAGTATTTT

j_gene: TRBJ2-7
v_gene: TRBV27
abundance: once
d_gene: TRBD1
len: 16
CDR3aa: CASSLFGDRGPYEQYF
CDR3nt: TGTGCCAGCAGTTTATTTGGGGACAGGGGGCCCTACGAGCAGTACTTC

j_gene: TRBJ2-1
v_gene: TRBV9
abundance: NA
d_gene: NA
len: 17
CDR3aa: CASSLDLSHVLYNEQFF
CDR3nt: TGTGCCAGCAGCCTGGACCTGAGCCATGTCCTTTACAATGAGCAGTTCTTC

j_gene: TRBJ2-1
v_gene: TRBV5-1
abundance: once
d_gene: NA
len: 12
CDR3aa: CASRHDRDEQFF
CDR3nt: TGCGCCAGCAGACACGACAGAGATGAGCAGTTCTTC

j_gene: TRBJ2-7
v_gene: TRBV4-1
abundance: NA
d_gene: NA
len: 13
CDR3aa: CASSQNRAHEQYF
CDR3nt: TGCGCCAGCAGCCAGAACAGGGCACACGAGCAGTACTTC

j_gene: TRBJ2-4
v_gene: TRBV11-2
abundance: NA
d_gene: NA
len: 17
CDR3aa: CASSSLPGEGAKNIQYF
CDR3nt: TGTGCCAGCAGTTCCCTCCCGGGAGAGGGAGCCAAAAACATTCAGTACTTC

j_gene: TRBJ2-7
v_gene: TRBV27
abundance: NA
d_gene: TRBD1
len: 14
CDR3aa: CASSLKGQGYEQYF
CDR3nt: TGTGCCAGCAGTTTAAAGGGACAGGGATACGAGCAGTACTTC

j_gene: TRBJ2-7
v_gene: TRBV2
abundance: NA
d_gene: TRBD2
len: 15
CDR3aa: CASRETSGNSYEQYF
CDR3nt: TGTGCCAGCAGAGAGACTAGCGGGAACTCCTACGAGCAGTACTTC

j_gene: TRBJ2-4
v_gene: TRBV18
abundance: NA
d_gene: TRBD2
len: 16
CDR3aa: CASSPGLAGAKNIQYF
CDR3nt: TGTGCCAGCTCACCGGGCCTGGCGGGAGCAAAAAACATTCAGTACTTC

j_gene: TRBJ2-5
v_gene: TRBV15
abundance: NA
d_gene: NA
len: 13
CDR3aa: CATSRSLGETQYF
CDR3nt: TGTGCCACCAGCCGATCACTCGGAGAGACCCAGTACTTC

j_gene: TRBJ2-1
v_gene: TRBV6-5
abundance: NA
d_gene: NA
len: 16
CDR3aa: CASSYGPTPSYNEQFF
CDR3nt: TGTGCCAGCAGTTACGGACCGACCCCCTCCTACAATGAGCAGTTCTTC

j_gene: TRBJ2-5
v_gene: TRBV28
abundance: once
d_gene: NA
len: 13
CDR3aa: CASSWGNQETQYF
CDR3nt: TGTGCCAGCAGTTGGGGCAACCAAGAGACCCAGTACTTC

j_gene: TRBJ2-1
v_gene: TRBV28
abundance: NA
d_gene: NA
len: 15
CDR3aa: CASSLIKDSYNEQFF
CDR3nt: TGTGCCAGCAGTTTAATAAAGGACAGCTACAATGAGCAGTTCTTC

j_gene: TRBJ2-1
v_gene: TRBV10-2
abundance: NA
d_gene: TRBD2
len: 14
CDR3aa: CASSGIAGAYEQFF
CDR3nt: TGCGCCAGCAGTGGGATAGCGGGAGCGTATGAGCAGTTCTTC

j_gene: TRBJ2-1
v_gene: TRBV29-1
abundance: NA
d_gene: TRBD2
len: 17
CDR3aa: CSVPPLSLGLADNEQFF
CDR3nt: TGCAGCGTTCCACCCTTAAGTCTTGGACTAGCGGACAATGAGCAGTTCTTC

j_gene: TRBJ2-3
v_gene: TRBV4-1
abundance: NA
d_gene: NA
len: 13
CDR3aa: CASSQDSRDTQYF
CDR3nt: TGCGCCAGCAGCCAAGATTCTAGAGATACGCAGTATTTT

j_gene: TRBJ1-1
v_gene: TRBV27
abundance: NA
d_gene: NA
len: 16
CDR3aa: CASSFDYTPMVTEAFF
CDR3nt: TGTGCCAGCAGTTTCGACTACACCCCAATGGTCACTGAAGCTTTCTTT

j_gene: TRBJ2-7
v_gene: TRBV29-1
abundance: NA
d_gene: NA
len: 12
CDR3aa: CSGVWGGHEQYF
CDR3nt: TGCAGCGGCGTGTGGGGAGGCCACGAGCAGTACTTC

j_gene: TRBJ1-1
v_gene: TRBV14
abundance: NA
d_gene: NA
len: 11
CDR3aa: CASSSGVKAFF
CDR3nt: TGTGCCAGCAGCTCAGGGGTTAAAGCTTTCTTT

j_gene: TRBJ2-7
v_gene: TRBV5-1
abundance: once
d_gene: TRBD2
len: 16
CDR3aa: CASSPGLAGGKYEQYF
CDR3nt: TGCGCCAGCAGCCCCGGACTAGCGGGAGGAAAGTACGAGCAGTACTTC

j_gene: TRBJ2-3
v_gene: TRBV19
abundance: NA
d_gene: NA
len: 14
CDR3aa: CASSMDWGPDTQYF
CDR3nt: TGTGCCAGTAGTATGGACTGGGGCCCAGATACGCAGTATTTT

j_gene: TRBJ2-1
v_gene: TRBV28
abundance: NA
d_gene: NA
len: 12
CDR3aa: CASSLDLDEQFF
CDR3nt: TGTGCCAGCAGTTTGGACCTCGATGAGCAGTTCTTC

j_gene: TRBJ1-2
v_gene: TRBV9
abundance: once
d_gene: NA
len: 15
CDR3aa: CASSVPDEGPYGYTF
CDR3nt: TGTGCCAGCAGCGTGCCCGACGAAGGGCCCTATGGCTACACCTTC

j_gene: TRBJ1-1
v_gene: TRBV10-1
abundance: NA
d_gene: TRBD1
len: 17
CDR3aa: CASRLPGQGAHGTEAFF
CDR3nt: TGCGCCAGCAGATTACCGGGACAGGGGGCTCATGGCACTGAAGCTTTCTTT

j_gene: TRBJ2-1
v_gene: TRBV19
abundance: NA
d_gene: TRBD2
len: 18
CDR3aa: CASSTPYLTSGRANEQFF
CDR3nt: TGTGCCAGTAGTACCCCCTACTTAACTAGCGGGAGGGCCAATGAGCAGTTCTTC

j_gene: TRBJ2-1
v_gene: TRBV4-2
abundance: NA
d_gene: TRBD2
len: 17
CDR3aa: CASSPSRLAEVLSEQFF
CDR3nt: TGTGCCAGCAGCCCCTCCCGACTAGCGGAAGTTTTAAGTGAGCAGTTCTTC

j_gene: TRBJ1-4
v_gene: TRBV7-8
abundance: few
d_gene: TRBD1
len: 16
CDR3aa: CASSLAYKGQGEKLFF
CDR3nt: TGTGCCAGCAGCTTAGCGTATAAGGGACAGGGTGAAAAACTGTTTTTT

j_gene: TRBJ2-1
v_gene: TRBV7-8
abundance: NA
d_gene: TRBD2
len: 11
CDR3aa: CASSLADEQFF
CDR3nt: TGTGCCAGCAGCCTAGCGGATGAGCAGTTCTTC

j_gene: TRBJ1-1
v_gene: TRBV15
abundance: NA
d_gene: NA
len: 16
CDR3aa: CATSREFDLMNTEAFF
CDR3nt: TGTGCCACCAGCAGAGAGTTTGACTTAATGAACACTGAAGCTTTCTTT

j_gene: TRBJ1-2
v_gene: TRBV11-2
abundance: NA
d_gene: NA
len: 15
CDR3aa: CASSLDPTGFGGYTF
CDR3nt: TGTGCCAGCAGCTTAGATCCCACAGGCTTCGGTGGCTACACCTTC

j_gene: TRBJ2-7
v_gene: TRBV28
abundance: NA
d_gene: TRBD1
len: 13
CDR3aa: CASSLGQGREQYF
CDR3nt: TGTGCCAGCAGTTTAGGACAGGGACGGGAGCAGTACTTC